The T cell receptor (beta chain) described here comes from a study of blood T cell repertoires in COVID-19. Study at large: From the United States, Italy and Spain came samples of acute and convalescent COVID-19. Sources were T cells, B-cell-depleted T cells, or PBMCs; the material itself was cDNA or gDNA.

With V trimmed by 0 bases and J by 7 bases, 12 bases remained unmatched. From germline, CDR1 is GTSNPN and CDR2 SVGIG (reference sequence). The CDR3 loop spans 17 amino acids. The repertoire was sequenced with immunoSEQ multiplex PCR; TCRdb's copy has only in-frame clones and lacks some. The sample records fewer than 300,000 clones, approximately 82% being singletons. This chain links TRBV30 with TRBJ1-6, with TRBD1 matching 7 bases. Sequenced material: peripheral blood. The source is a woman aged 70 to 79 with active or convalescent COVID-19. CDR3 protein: CAWSVLGQGVGNSPLHF. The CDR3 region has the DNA TGTGCCTGGAGTGTATTGGGGCAGGGGGTAGGGAATTCACCCCTCCACTTT. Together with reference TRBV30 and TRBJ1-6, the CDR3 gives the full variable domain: SQTIHQWPATLVQPVGSPLSLECTVEGTSNPNLYWYRQAAGRGLQLLFYSVGIGQISSEVPQNLSASRPQDRQFILSSKKLLLSDSGFYLCAWSVLGQGVGNSPLHFGNGTRLTVT.